Shown below are 7 T cell receptor beta chains from a single sample sequenced in a study of monozygotic twins with inflammatory bowel disease. TCRdb re-called the 5' RACE reads and catalogs CDR3 proteins one per entry, DNA excluded. The repertoire shows more than 100,000 distinct CDR3 sequences; the top ten hold approximately 1.8%. Sequenced input: blood. The receptors come from a human donor with ulcerative colitis or Crohn's disease, or a healthy co-twin of an affected twin (not recorded which).

The chain links TRBV6-1 to TRBJ2-2. CDR3 length equals 14 residues. Germline loops: CDR1 MNHNS, CDR2 SASEGT. CDR3 sequence reads: CASRLTLVTGELFF.

The chain joins TRBV4-3 to TRBJ2-2; TCRdb's D call of TRBD1 is untestable without DNA. The CDR3 covers 14 residues. The germline gives CDR1 LGHNA, CDR2 YSLEER. CDR3 loop: CASRQSTGFGELFF.

The chain has TRBV28 and TRBJ1-1. Germline V gene sequence: CDR1 MDHEN, CDR2 SYDVKM. The CDR3 has 15 residues. The CDR3 loop reads CASSLLRLPRAEAFF.

The rearrangement joins TRBV20-1 to TRBJ1-2. The length of the CDR3 is 12 residues. Germline lookup yields CDR1 DFQATT and CDR2 SNEGSKA (reference sequence). The CDR3 here is CSARVQAYGYTF.

V and J are TRBV5-1 and TRBJ2-7; TCRdb returns TRBD1, unconfirmable since there is no DNA. CDR3 size: 16 residues. Germline values: CDR1 SGHRS, CDR2 YFSETQ. The CDR3: CASSFVSGQGAYEQYF.

This chain links TRBV24-1 with TRBJ1-2; TCRdb indicates TRBD1, and absent DNA this call remains unverified. Per germline, CDR1 KGHDR and CDR2 SFDVKD. The CDR3 length is 13 residues. The CDR3 region is CATSGTGYHGYTF.

This sequence joins TRBV5-4 and TRBJ2-3; as DNA is missing, the TRBD1 call by TCRdb cannot be tested. CDR1 SGHNT and CDR2 YYREEE come from the germline V gene (reference sequence). The CDR3 runs 13 residues. CDR3 loop: CASSWTGGDTQYF.